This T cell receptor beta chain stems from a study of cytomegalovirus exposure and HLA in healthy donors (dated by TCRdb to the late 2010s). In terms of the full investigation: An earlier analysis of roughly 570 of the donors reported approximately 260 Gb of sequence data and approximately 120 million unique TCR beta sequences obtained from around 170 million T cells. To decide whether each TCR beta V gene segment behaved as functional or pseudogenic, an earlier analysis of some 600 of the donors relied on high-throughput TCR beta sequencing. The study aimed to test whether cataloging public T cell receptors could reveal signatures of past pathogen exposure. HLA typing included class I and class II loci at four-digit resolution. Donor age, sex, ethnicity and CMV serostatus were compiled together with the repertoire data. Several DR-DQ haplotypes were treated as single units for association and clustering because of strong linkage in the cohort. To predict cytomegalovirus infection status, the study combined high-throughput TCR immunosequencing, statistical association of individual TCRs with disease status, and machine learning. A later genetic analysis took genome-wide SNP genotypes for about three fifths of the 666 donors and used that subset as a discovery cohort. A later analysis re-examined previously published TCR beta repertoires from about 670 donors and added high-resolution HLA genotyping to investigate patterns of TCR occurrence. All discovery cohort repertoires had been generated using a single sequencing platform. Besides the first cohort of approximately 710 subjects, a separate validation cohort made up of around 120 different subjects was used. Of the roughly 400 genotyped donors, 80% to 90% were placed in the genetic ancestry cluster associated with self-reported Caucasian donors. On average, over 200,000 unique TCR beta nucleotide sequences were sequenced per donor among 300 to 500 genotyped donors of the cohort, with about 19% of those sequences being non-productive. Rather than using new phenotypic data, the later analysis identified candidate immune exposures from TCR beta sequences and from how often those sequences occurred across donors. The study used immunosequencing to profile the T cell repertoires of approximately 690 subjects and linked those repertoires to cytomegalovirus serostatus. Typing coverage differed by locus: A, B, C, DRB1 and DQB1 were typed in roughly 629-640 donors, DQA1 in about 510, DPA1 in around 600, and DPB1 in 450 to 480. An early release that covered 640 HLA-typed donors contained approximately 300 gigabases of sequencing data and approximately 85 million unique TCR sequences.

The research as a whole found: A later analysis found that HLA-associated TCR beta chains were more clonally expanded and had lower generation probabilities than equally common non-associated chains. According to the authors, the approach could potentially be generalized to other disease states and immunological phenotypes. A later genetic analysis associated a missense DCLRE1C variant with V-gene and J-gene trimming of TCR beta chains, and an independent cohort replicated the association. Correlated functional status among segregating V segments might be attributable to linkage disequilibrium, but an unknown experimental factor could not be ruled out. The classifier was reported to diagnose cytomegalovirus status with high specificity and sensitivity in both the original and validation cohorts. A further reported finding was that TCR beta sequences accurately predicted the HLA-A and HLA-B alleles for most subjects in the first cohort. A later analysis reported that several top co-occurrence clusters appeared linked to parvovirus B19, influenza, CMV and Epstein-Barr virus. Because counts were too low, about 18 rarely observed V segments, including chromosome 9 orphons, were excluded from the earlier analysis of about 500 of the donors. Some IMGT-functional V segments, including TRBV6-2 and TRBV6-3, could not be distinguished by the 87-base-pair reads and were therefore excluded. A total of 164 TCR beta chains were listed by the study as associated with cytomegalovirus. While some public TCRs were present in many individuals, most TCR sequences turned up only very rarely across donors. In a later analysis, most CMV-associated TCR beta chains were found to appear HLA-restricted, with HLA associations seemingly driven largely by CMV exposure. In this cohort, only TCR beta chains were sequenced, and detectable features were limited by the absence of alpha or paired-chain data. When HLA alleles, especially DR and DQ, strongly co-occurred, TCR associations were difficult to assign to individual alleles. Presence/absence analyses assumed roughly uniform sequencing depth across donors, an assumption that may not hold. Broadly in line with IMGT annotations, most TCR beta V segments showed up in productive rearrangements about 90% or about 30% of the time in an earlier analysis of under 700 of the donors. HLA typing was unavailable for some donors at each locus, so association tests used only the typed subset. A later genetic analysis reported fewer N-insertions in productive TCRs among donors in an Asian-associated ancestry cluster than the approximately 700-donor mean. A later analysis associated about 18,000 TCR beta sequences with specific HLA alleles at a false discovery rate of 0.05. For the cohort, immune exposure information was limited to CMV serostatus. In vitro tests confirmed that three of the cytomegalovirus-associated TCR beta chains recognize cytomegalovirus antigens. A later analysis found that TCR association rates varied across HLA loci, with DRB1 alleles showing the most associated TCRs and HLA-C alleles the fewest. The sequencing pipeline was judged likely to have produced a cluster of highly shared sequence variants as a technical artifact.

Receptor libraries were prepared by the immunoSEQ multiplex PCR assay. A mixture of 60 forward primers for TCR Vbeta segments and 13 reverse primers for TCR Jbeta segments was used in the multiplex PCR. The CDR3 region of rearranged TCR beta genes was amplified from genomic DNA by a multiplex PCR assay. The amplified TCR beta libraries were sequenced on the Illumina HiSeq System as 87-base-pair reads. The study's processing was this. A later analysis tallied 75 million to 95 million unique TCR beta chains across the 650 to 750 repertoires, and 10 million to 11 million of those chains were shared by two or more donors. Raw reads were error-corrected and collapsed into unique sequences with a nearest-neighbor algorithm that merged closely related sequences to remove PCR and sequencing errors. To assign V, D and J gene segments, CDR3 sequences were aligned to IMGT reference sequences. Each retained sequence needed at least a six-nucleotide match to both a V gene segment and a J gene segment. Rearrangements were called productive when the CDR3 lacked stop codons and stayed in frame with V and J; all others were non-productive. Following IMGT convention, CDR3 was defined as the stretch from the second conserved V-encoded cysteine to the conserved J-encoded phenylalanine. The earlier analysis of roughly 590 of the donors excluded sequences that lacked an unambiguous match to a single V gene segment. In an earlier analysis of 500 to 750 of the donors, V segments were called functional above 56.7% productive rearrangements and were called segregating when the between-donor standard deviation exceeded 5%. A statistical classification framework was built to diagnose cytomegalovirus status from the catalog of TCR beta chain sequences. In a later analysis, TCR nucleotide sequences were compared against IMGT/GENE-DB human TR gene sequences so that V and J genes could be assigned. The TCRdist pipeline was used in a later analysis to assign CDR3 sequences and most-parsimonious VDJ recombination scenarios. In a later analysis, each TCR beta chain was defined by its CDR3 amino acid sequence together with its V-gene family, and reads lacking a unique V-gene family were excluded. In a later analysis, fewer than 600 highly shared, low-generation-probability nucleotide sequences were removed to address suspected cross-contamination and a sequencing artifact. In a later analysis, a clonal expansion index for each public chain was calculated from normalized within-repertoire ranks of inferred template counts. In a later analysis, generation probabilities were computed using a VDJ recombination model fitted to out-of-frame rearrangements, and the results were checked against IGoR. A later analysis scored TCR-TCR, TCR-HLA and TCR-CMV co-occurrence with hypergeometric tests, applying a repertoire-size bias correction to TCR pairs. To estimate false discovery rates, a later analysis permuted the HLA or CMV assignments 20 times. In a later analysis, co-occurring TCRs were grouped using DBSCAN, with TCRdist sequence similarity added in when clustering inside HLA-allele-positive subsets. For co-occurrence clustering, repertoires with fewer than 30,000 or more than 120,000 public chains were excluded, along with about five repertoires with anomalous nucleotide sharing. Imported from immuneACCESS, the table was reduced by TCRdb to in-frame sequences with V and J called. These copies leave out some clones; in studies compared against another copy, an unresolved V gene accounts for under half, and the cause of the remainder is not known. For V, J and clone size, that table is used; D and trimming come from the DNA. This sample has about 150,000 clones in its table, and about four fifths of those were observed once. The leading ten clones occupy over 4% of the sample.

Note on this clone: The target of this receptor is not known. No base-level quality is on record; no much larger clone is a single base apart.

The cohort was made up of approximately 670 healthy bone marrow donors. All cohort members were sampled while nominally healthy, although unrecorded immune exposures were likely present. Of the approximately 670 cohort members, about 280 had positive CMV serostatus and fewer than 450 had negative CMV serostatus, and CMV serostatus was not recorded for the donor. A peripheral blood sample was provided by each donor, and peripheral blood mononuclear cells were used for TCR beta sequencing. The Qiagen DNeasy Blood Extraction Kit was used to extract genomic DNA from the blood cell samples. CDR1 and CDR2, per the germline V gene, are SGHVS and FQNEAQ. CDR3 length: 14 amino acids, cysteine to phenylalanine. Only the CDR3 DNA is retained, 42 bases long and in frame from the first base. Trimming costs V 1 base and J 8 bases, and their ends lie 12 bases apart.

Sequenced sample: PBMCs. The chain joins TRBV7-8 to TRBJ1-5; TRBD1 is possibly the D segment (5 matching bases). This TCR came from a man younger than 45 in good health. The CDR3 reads CASSLGSGREPQHF. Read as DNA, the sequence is TGTGCCAGCAGCTTAGGGTCAGGGAGGGAGCCCCAGCATTTT.